A single sample gave rise to the 20 T cell receptor beta chains below, sequenced in a study of blood T cell repertoires in COVID-19. TCRdb's table, derived via immunoSEQ multiplex PCR, lists solely in-frame clones and lacks some. The table lists roughly 76,000 clones, less than 95% of them singletons, with around 4.5% in the top ten. The specimen sequenced was peripheral blood. These receptors all come from an older woman with active COVID-19.

The J gene is TRBJ2-5, the V gene TRBV28; TRBD1 matches 8 bases. Germline values: CDR1 MDHEN, CDR2 SYDVKM. CDR3 size: 14 residues. Trimming removed 5 bases from V and 2 bases from J; junction bases left unmatched: 4. CDR3 residues: CASSRGQGQETQYF. In nucleotides, the CDR3 is TGTGCCAGCAGTCGCGGACAGGGACAAGAGACCCAGTACTTC.

The chain employs TRBV20-1 and TRBJ1-1; D is possibly TRBD1 (6 bases). Germline V gene data show CDR1 as DFQATT and CDR2 as SNEGSKA (reference sequence). Trimming removed 3 bases from V and 0 bases from J, with 26 bases in between. The CDR3 totals 19 residues. The CDR3 sequence: CSASLRLKIGTQLNTEAFF. The CDR3 bases are TGCAGTGCTAGTCTTCGGCTTAAGATCGGGACACAACTGAACACTGAAGCTTTCTTT.

On this clone: Other DNA sequences in the same sample also yield this CDR3. CDR3 nucleotides: TGCGCCAGCAGCTTGGCCAGGGAGACCCAGTACTTC. Amino acid sequence: CASSLARETQYF. V and J are TRBV5-1 and TRBJ2-5; D not certain. The CDR3 contains 12 residues. The germline V gene encodes CDR1 SGHRS and CDR2 YFSETQ. The V end lost 0 bases, the J end lost 5 bases, and 5 bases lay between the germline ends.

The chain has TRBV7-2 and TRBJ1-4, with 8 nucleotides matching TRBD1. CDR1 SGHTA and CDR2 FQGNSA come from the germline V gene. The CDR3 extends over 15 amino acids. The V and J ends lost 4 bases and 7 bases, in that order; junction bases with no gene match: 8. CDR3 amino acids: CASSYQPGQGEKLFF. As DNA, the CDR3 is TGTGCCAGCAGCTACCAACCCGGACAGGGTGAAAAACTGTTTTTT.

Only one count was recorded for this clone. This chain joins TRBV7-6 and TRBJ2-7, with 8 bases fitting TRBD2. J lost 2 bases, V lost 4 bases, and 7 bases had no gene match. Germline-derived CDR1 and CDR2 are SGHVS and FNYEAQ. The CDR3 has 15 amino acids. CDR3 coding DNA: TGTGCCAGCAGCTCCGAAACTAGCGGCCCCTACGAGCAGTACTTC. It specifies CASSSETSGPYEQYF.

Judged by abundance, this clone is medium-sized (0.01 to 0.1%). The chain links TRBV6-4 to TRBJ2-7; TRBD1 matches 7 bases. The V gene end was trimmed by 4 bases and the J gene end by 6 bases; junction bases not matched to a gene: 15. CDR1 and CDR2 (germline): MRHNA, SNTAGT. The CDR3 covers 16 residues. CDR3 in amino acids: CASSGMTGPLLCEQYF. Written as DNA, the CDR3 is TGTGCCAGCAGTGGAATGACAGGGCCCCTTCTGTGCGAGCAGTACTTC.

The J gene is TRBJ1-1, the V gene TRBV5-4; perhaps TRBD1 as D (5 bases). The CDR3 length is 14 residues. Germline values: CDR1 SGHNT, CDR2 YYREEE (reference sequence). Trimming removed 5 bases at V and 1 base at J, with 12 bases between. CDR3 DNA sequence: TGTGCCAGCAGACCCAAGGACAAGAACACTGAAGCTTTCTTT. As protein: CASRPKDKNTEAFF.

The V gene is TRBV3-1 (or the pseudogene TRBV3-2), the J gene TRBJ2-1; 11 nucleotides align to TRBD2. There are 15 residues in the CDR3. Germline CDR1 is LGHDT and CDR2 is YNNKEL (reference sequence). V gave up 5 bases and J gave up 4 bases; unmatched junction bases: 4. The CDR3 DNA is TGTGCCAGCAGCGGGGGGACTAGCGGTTACAATGAGCAGTTCTTC. Translated: CASSGGTSGYNEQFF.

The chain employs TRBV4-2 and TRBJ1-5; D is undetermined. The V end was cut by 0 bases, the J end by 5 bases, with 14 bases between. The CDR3 contains 16 residues. The germline gives CDR1 LGHNA, CDR2 YNFKEQ. The DNA of the CDR3 is TGTGCCAGCAGCCAAGATCCGGCAGCGTGGGATCAGCCCCAGCATTTT. Its translation is CASSQDPAAWDQPQHF.

The gene calls are TRBV10-3 and TRBJ1-4, with 9 bases identical to TRBD1. CDR1 and CDR2 from the germline V gene are ENHRY and SYGVKD. The V segment lost 10 bases and the J segment 7 bases; nucleotides outside the gene matches: 10. The CDR3 runs to 14 residues. CDR3 amino acids: CATKQGAEGEKLFF. The DNA for the CDR3 is TGTGCCACCAAACAGGGGGCGGAGGGTGAAAAACTGTTTTTT.

This rearrangement joins TRBV28 to TRBJ2-1; 8 nucleotides match TRBD2. Trimming removed 5 bases from V and 6 bases from J; junction bases left unmatched: 9. Germline assignment: CDR1 MDHEN and CDR2 SYDVKM. The CDR3 is 15 amino acids. The CDR3: CASSPSSGSRNEQFF. For the CDR3, the DNA is TGTGCCAGCAGTCCAAGCAGCGGGAGCCGCAATGAGCAGTTCTTC.

The chain joins TRBV5-1 to TRBJ2-3, with D perhaps TRBD2 (5 bases). The V gene's germline CDR1 is SGHRS and CDR2 YFSETQ. V lost 2 bases to trimming and J lost 1 base, with 11 bases between them. This CDR3 contains 15 residues. The CDR3 reads CASSFGGPGTDTQYF. Written as DNA, the CDR3 is TGCGCCAGCAGCTTTGGAGGTCCTGGCACAGATACGCAGTATTTT.

This chain connects TRBV18 to TRBJ2-1; 16 bases are a match to TRBD2. After removal of 3 bases from V and 4 bases from J, the junction contained 6 bases not matched to a gene. The length of the CDR3 is 18 residues. The germline V gene encodes CDR1 KGHSH and CDR2 LQKENI. CDR3 sequence reads: CASSPVGTSGRAYNEQFF. In DNA, the CDR3 is TGTGCCAGCTCACCGGTTGGGACTAGCGGGAGGGCTTACAATGAGCAGTTCTTC.

This clone has only one observation. The chain couples TRBV5-1 to TRBJ1-1; TRBD1 agrees at 8 bases. V gave up 5 bases and J gave up 7 bases; unmatched junction bases: 10. The CDR3 is made up of 14 amino acids. The germline CDR1 and CDR2 sequences are SGHRS and YFSETQ. Here the CDR3 reads CASRGTGTDREAFF. The CDR3 nucleotides are TGCGCCAGCAGAGGGACAGGAACTGATCGTGAAGCTTTCTTT.

This clone showed up just a few times. The rearrangement links TRBV6-6 to TRBJ1-2; no clear D gene. Germline CDR1 MNHNY, CDR2 SVGAGI (reference sequence). The germline V and J ends were trimmed by 6 bases and 10 bases, with 12 bases remaining between them. The CDR3 is made up of 11 amino acids. CDR3 DNA sequence: TGTGCCAGCAGACTAGAAACCCTCTACACCTTC. Its protein is CASRLETLYTF.

The chain carries TRBV28 and TRBJ1-1; TRBD1 matches 9 bases. The CDR3 totals 16 residues. Unmatched junction bases numbered 9, after V lost 6 bases and J lost 1 base. The germline V gene encodes CDR1 MDHEN and CDR2 SYDVKM. The CDR3 spells CASRPVPGQGNTEAFF. DNA of the CDR3: TGTGCCAGCAGACCTGTCCCGGGACAGGGGAACACTGAAGCTTTCTTT.

The rearrangement joins TRBV7-9 to TRBJ2-1, with 9 bases fitting TRBD1. Germline V gene data show CDR1 as SEHNR and CDR2 as FQNEAQ (reference sequence). V gave up 3 bases and J gave up 8 bases; unmatched junction bases: 5. This CDR3 spans 14 amino acids. CDR3 region: CASSLRQGGDEQFF. As DNA, the CDR3 is TGTGCCAGCAGCTTGAGACAGGGGGGAGATGAGCAGTTCTTC. Filled out from reference TRBV7-9 and TRBJ2-1, the complete variable domain reads DTGVSQNPRHKITKRGQNVTFRCDPISEHNRLYWYRQTLGQGPEFLTYFQNEAQLEKSRLLSDRFSAERPKGSFSTLEIQRTEQGDSAMYLCASSLRQGGDEQFFGPGTRLTVL.

This clone has just a few counts. CDR3 amino acids: CASSFYRRDSLNSPLHF. CDR3 nucleotide sequence: TGTGCCAGCAGTTTCTACCGCCGGGACAGCCTTAATTCACCCCTCCACTTT. The gene calls are TRBV27 and TRBJ1-6, with 7 bases matching TRBD1. Looked up from germline, CDR1 is MNHEY and CDR2 is SMNVEV (reference sequence). With 3 bases clipped from V and 6 bases from J, the junction kept 11 bases outside the gene matches. The CDR3 extends over 17 amino acids.

The chain has TRBV27 and TRBJ2-1; D may be TRBD1 (6 bases). The CDR3 consists of 13 residues. Germline V CDR1 and CDR2: MNHEY, SMNVEV (reference sequence). Trimming stripped 4 bases from V and 4 bases from J, with 8 bases between. The CDR3 DNA reads TGTGCCAGCAGTTCCCAGGGGTACAATGAGCAGTTCTTC. Its protein is CASSSQGYNEQFF.

This chain uses TRBV4-1 with TRBJ2-3; TRBD2 matches 14 bases. The CDR3 loop spans 14 amino acids. Germline lookup yields CDR1 MGHRA and CDR2 YSYEKL. The V and J ends lost 8 bases and 6 bases, in that order; junction bases with no gene match: 4. CDR3 DNA sequence: TGCGCCAGCGGACTAGCGGGAGGATGGGATACGCAGTATTTT. Its translation is CASGLAGGWDTQYF.